Sequencing of this T cell receptor beta chain was carried out in a study of T cells expressing NK-cell markers. The CDR3 has 15 amino acids. Germline CDR1 is SGHKS and CDR2 is YYEKEE (reference sequence). TCRdb re-called the 5' RACE reads and gives one entry per CDR3 protein, without DNA. This sample's clone table lists 150,000 to 200,000 distinct CDR3 sequences. This receptor was taken from a woman between 18 and 75 years old in good health. The chain has TRBV5-5 and TRBJ2-1; TCRdb proposes TRBD2, but this gene call is untestable without DNA. The material sequenced was blood T cells: a sorted CD56 or NKG2C T cell subset, CD4+ or CD8+ T cells, or bulk PBMC T cells (not recorded which). CDR3 loop: CASSFSGLSRNEQFF.